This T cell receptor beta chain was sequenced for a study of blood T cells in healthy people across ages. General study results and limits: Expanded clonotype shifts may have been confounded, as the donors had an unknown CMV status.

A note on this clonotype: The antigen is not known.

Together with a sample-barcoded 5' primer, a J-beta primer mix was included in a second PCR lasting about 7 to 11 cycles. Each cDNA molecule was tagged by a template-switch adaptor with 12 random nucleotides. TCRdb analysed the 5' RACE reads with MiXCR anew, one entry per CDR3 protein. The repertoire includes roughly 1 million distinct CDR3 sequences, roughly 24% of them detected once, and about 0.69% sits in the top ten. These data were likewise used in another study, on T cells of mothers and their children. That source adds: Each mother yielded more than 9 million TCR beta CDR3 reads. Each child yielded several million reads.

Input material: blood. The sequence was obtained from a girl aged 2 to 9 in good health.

The CDR3, as DNA: TGTGCCAGCAGCCAGAACAGGGAAGAGACCCAGTACTTC. This encodes CASSQNREETQYF. The chain couples TRBV7-3 to TRBJ2-5; tentatively, D is TRBD1 (6 bases). Trimming shortened V by 5 bases and J by 3 bases, and 10 bases separated the two germline ends. The CDR3 sequence is 13 residues long. The germline gives CDR1 SGHTA, CDR2 FQGTGA.